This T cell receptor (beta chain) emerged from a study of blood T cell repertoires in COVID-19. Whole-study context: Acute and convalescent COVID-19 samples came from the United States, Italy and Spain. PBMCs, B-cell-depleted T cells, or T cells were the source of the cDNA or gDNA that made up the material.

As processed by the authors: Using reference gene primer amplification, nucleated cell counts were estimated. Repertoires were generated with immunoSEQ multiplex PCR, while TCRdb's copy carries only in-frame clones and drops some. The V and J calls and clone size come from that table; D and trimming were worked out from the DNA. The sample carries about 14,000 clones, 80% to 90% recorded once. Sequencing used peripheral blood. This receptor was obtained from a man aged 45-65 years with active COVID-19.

CDR3 sequence (DNA): TGCGCCAGCAGCCAAGACCCTACAGCCAGCTCCTACGAGCAGTACTTC. This sequence encodes CASSQDPTASSYEQYF. This rearrangement joins TRBV4-1 to TRBJ2-7; D remains unclear. The CDR3 runs 16 residues. Germline CDR1 and CDR2: MGHRA and YSYEKL. The V and J ends lost 0 bases and 0 bases respectively, with 12 bases between them.